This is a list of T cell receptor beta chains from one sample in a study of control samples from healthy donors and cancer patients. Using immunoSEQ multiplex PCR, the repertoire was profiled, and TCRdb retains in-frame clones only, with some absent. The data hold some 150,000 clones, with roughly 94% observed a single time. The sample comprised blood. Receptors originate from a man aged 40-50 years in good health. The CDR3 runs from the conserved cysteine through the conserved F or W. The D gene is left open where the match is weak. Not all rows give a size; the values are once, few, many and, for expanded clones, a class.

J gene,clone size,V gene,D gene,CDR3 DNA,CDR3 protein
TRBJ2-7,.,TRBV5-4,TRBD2,TGTGCCAGCAGCTTTCGCGGGAGCTCCTACGAGCAGTACTTC,CASSFRGSSYEQYF
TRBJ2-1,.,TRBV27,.,TGTGCCAGCAGTTCGACAGGTCCTATGACATACAATGAGCAGTTCTTC,CASSSTGPMTYNEQFF
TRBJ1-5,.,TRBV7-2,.,TGTGCCAGCAGCTACCTGGTAGATCAGCCCCAGCATTTT,CASSYLVDQPQHF
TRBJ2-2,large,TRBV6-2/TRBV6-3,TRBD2,TGTGCCAGCAGCCGTTGGACTAGCGGGGGGTACAGCGGGGAGCTGTTTTTT,CASSRWTSGGYSGELFF
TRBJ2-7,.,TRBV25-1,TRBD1,TGTGCCAGCAGTGTAACCAGGGACAGGGGGTTTTACGAGCAGTACTTC,CASSVTRDRGFYEQYF
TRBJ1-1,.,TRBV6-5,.,TGTGCCAGCAGTTACGGTGGGGCGGGGACTGAAGCTTTCTTT,CASSYGGAGTEAFF
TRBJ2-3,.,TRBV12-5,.,TGTGCTAGTGGCAGGTCGGGGGAGTACACAGATACGCAGTATTTT,CASGRSGEYTDTQYF
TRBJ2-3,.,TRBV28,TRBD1,TGTGCCAGCAGTTTAGCCGGACAGGGACACACAGATACGCAGTATTTT,CASSLAGQGHTDTQYF
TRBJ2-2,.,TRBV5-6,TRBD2,TGTGCCAGCAGCTGGCTAGCGGCCCTGGATACCGGGGAGCTGTTTTTT,CASSWLAALDTGELFF
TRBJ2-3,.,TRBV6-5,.,TGTGCCAGCAGCCCCAGGGCGGGGTACACAGATACGCAGTATTTT,CASSPRAGYTDTQYF
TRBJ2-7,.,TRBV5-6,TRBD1,TGTGCCAGCAGCGGAGGACAGGGCAGGGCCTACGAGCAGTACTTC,CASSGGQGRAYEQYF
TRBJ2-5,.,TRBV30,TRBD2,TGTGCCTGGAGTGGATCTAGCGGGAGATTAGAGACCCAGTACTTC,CAWSGSSGRLETQYF
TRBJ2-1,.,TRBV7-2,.,TGTGCCAGCAGCTTAGCCACACCGCTTAAGTCGCATCAGCAGTTCTTC,CASSLATPLKSHQQFF
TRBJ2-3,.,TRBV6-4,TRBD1,TGTGCCAGCAGTGATCGGACAGGGAGGAAAGATACGCAGTATTTT,CASSDRTGRKDTQYF
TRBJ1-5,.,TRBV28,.,TGTGCCAGCAGGAAGAAGGGGGGGAGCAATCAGCCCCAGCATTTT,CASRKKGGSNQPQHF
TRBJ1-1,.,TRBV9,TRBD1,TGTGCCAGCAGCGCCTCAGGGGGCCGGACTGAAGCTTTCTTT,CASSASGGRTEAFF
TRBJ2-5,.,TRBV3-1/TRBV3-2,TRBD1,TGTGCCAGCAGCCAAGAACGGGCAGGGGGCGCGGAGACCCAGTACTTC,CASSQERAGGAETQYF